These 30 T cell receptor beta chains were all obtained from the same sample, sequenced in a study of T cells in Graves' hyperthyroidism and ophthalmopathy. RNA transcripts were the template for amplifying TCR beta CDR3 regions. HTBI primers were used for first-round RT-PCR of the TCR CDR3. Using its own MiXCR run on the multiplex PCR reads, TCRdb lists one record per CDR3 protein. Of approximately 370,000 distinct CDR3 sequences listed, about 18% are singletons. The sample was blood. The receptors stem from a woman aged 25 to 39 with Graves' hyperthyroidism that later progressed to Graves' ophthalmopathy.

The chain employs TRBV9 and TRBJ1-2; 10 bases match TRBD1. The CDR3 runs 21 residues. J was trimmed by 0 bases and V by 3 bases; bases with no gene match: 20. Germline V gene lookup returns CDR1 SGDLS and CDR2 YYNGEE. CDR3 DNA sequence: TGTGCCAGCAGCGCAACATCCACACCGGGACAGGGGACCGAAGCTAACTATGGCTACACCTTC. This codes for CASSATSTPGQGTEANYGYTF.

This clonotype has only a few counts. The CDR3 reads CASSPLGTEAFF. The CDR3 DNA is TGTGCCAGCAGCCCGCTGGGGACTGAAGCTTTCTTT. The V and J genes are TRBV5-6 and TRBJ1-1; D uncertain. V was pared by 4 bases and J by 5 bases, with 9 bases between. The germline V gene encodes CDR1 SGHDT and CDR2 YYEEEE. This CDR3 contains 12 residues.

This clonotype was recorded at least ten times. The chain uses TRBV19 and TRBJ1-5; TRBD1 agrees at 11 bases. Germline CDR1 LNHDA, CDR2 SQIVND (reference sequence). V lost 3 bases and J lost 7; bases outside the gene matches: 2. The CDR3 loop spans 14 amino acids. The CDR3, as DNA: TGTGCCAGTAGTATGGGACAGGGGGACCAGCCCCAGCATTTT. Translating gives CASSMGQGDQPQHF.

In DNA form, the CDR3 reads TGTGCCAGTAGTAGGGGAATGAGAGAGACCCAGTACTTC. This codes for CASSRGMRETQYF. The V gene is TRBV19, the J gene TRBJ2-5; unclear D gene. Germline assignment: CDR1 LNHDA and CDR2 SQIVND (reference sequence). Trimming removed 4 bases at V and 4 bases at J, with 10 bases between. The CDR3 has 13 amino acids.

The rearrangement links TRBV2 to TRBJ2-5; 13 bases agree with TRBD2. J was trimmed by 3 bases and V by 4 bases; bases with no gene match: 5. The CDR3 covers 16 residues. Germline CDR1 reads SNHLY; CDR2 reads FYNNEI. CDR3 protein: CASSGTSGRREETQYF. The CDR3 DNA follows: TGTGCCAGCAGTGGGACTAGCGGGAGAAGGGAAGAGACCCAGTACTTC.

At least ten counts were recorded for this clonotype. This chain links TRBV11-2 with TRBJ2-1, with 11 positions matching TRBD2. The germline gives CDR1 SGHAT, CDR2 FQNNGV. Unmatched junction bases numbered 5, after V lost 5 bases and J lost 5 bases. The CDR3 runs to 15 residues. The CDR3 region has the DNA TGTGCCAGCAGCAAAGGGACTAGCGGCGACAATGAGCAGTTCTTC. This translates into CASSKGTSGDNEQFF.

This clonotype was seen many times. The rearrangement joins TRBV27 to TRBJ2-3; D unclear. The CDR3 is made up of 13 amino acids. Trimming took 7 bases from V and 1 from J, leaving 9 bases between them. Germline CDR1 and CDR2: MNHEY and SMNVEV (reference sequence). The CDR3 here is CASNFGGTDTQYF. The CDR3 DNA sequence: TGTGCCAGCAATTTTGGAGGCACAGATACGCAGTATTTT.

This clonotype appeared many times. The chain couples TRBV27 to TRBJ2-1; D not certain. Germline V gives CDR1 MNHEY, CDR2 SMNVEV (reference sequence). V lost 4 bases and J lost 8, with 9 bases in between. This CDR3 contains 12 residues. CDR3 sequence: CASSSSVHEQFF. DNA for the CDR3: TGTGCCAGCAGTTCCTCTGTACATGAGCAGTTCTTC.

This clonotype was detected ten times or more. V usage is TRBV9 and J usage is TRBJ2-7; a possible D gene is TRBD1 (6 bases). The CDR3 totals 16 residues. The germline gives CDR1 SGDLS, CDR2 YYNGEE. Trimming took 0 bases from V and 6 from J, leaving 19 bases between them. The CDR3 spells CASSVATQGEWGEQYF. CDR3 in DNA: TGTGCCAGCAGCGTAGCTACACAGGGCGAATGGGGCGAGCAGTACTTC.

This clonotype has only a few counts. This CDR3 is CASSATEKQFF. Here the CDR3 DNA reads TGTGCCAGCAGCGCGACGGAGAAGCAGTTCTTC. V gene TRBV11-2 combines with J gene TRBJ2-1; D uncertain. Trimming cost V 5 bases and J 11 bases, with 10 bases left between them. Germline V gene data show CDR1 as SGHAT and CDR2 as FQNNGV. The CDR3 totals 11 residues. The whole variable domain, remainder taken from reference TRBV11-2 and TRBJ2-1, is EAGVAQSPRYKIIEKRQSVAFWCNPISGHATLYWYQQILGQGPKLLIQFQNNGVVDDSQLPKDRFSAERLKGVDSTLKIQPAKLEDSAVYLCASSATEKQFFGPGTRLTVL.

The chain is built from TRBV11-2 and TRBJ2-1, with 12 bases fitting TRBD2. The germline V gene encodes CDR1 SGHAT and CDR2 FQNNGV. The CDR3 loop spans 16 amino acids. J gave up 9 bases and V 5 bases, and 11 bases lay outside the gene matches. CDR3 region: CASSQATSGRISEQFF. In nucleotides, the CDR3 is TGTGCCAGCAGCCAAGCGACTAGCGGGAGAATCAGTGAGCAGTTCTTC.

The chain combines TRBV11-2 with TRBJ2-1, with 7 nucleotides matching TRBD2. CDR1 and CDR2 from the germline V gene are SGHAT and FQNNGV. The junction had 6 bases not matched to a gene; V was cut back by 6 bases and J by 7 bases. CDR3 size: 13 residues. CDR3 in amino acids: CASSQLARNEQFF. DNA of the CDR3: TGTGCCAGCAGTCAACTAGCGAGGAATGAGCAGTTCTTC.

The CDR3 DNA reads TGTGCCAGTAGTATAAGGTCGACAGGGCCCCAGCATTTT. Its protein product is CASSIRSTGPQHF. This rearrangement joins TRBV19 to TRBJ1-5; a possible D gene is TRBD1 (6 bases). The ends were cut back, 2 bases at V and 9 bases at J, with 11 bases in the middle. Germline assignment: CDR1 LNHDA and CDR2 SQIVND (reference sequence). This CDR3 comprises 13 residues.

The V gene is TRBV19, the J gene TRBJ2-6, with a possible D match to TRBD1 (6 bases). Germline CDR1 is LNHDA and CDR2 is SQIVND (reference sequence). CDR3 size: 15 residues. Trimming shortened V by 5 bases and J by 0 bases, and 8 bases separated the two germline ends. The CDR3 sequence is CASSVQGSGANVLTF. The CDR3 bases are TGTGCCAGTAGTGTACAGGGCTCTGGGGCCAACGTCCTGACTTTC. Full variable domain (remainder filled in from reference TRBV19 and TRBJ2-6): DGGITQSPKYLFRKEGQNVTLSCEQNLNHDAMYWYRQDPGQGLRLIYYSQIVNDFQKGDIAEGYSVSREKKESFPLTVTSAQKNPTAFYLCASSVQGSGANVLTFGAGSRLTVL.

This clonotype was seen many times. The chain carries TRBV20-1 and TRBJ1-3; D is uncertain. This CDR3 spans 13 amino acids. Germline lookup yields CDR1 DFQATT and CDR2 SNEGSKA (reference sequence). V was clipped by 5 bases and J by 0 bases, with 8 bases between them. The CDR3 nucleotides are TGCAGTGCTTCCAGTAACTCTGGAAACACCATATATTTT. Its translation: CSASSNSGNTIYF.

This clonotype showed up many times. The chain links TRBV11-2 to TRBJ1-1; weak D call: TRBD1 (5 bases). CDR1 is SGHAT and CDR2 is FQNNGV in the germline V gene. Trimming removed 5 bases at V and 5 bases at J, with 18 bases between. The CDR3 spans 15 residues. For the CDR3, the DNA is TGTGCCAGCAGCCCCGGTGCGCGGGGGAGGACTGAAGCTTTCTTT. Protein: CASSPGARGRTEAFF.

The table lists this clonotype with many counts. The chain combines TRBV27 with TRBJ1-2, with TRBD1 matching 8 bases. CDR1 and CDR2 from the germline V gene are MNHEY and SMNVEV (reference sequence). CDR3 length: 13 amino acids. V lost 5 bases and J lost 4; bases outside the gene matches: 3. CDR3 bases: TGTGCCAGCAGTCAAACAGGGGGCTATGGCTACACCTTC. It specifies CASSQTGGYGYTF.

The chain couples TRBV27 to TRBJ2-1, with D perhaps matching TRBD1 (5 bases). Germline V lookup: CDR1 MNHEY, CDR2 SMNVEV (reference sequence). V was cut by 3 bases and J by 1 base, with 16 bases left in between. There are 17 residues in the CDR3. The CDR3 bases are TGTGCCAGCAGTTTTCAGTCCGTGACAGCGTCCTACAATGAGCAGTTCTTC. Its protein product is CASSFQSVTASYNEQFF.

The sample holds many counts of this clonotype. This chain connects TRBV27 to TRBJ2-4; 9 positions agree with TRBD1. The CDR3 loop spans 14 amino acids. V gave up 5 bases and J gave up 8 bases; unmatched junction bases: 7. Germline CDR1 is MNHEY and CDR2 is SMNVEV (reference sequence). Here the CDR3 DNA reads TGTGCCAGCAGTGCCCGGGACAGGGTTGACATTCAGTACTTC. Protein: CASSARDRVDIQYF.

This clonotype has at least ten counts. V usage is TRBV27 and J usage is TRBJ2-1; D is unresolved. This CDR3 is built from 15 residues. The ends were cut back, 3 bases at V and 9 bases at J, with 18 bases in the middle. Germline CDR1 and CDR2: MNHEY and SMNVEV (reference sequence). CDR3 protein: CASSFWVGWGAEQFF. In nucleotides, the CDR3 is TGTGCCAGCAGTTTTTGGGTTGGGTGGGGTGCTGAGCAGTTCTTC.

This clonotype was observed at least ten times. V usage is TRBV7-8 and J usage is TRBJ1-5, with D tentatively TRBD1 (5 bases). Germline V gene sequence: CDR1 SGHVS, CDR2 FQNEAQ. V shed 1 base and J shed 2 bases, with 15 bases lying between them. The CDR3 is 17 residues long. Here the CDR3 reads CASSLDYEGMGNQPQHF. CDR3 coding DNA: TGTGCCAGCAGCTTAGATTACGAGGGGATGGGCAATCAGCCCCAGCATTTT. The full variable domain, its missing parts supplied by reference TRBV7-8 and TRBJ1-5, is GAGVSQSPRYKVAKRGQDVALRCDPISGHVSLFWYQQALGQGPEFLTYFQNEAQLDKSGLPSDRFFAERPEGSVSTLKIQRTQQEDSAVYLCASSLDYEGMGNQPQHFGDGTRLSIL.

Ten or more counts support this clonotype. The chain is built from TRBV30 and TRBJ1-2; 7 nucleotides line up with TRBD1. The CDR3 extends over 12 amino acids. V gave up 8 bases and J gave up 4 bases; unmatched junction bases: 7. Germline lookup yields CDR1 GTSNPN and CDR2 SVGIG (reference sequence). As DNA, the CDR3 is TGTGCCAGCAGACAGGGACGCTATGGCTACACCTTC. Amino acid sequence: CASRQGRYGYTF.

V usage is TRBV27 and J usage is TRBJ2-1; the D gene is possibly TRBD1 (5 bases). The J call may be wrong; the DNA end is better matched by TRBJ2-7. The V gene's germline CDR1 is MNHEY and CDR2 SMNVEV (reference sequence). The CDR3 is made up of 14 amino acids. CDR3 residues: CASSFPAGSNEQYF. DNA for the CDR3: TGTGCCAGCAGTTTTCCGGCAGGGTCCAATGAGCAGTACTTC.

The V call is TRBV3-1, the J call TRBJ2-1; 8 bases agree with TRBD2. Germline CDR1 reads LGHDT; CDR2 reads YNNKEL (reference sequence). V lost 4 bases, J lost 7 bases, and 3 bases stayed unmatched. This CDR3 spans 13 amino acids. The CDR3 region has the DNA TGTGCCAGCAGCCCGGGGGGGGGGAATGAGCAGTTCTTC. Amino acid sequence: CASSPGGGNEQFF.

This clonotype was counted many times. CDR3 in DNA: TGCGCCAGCAGCCACCCGACAGGTGCCGGTTATGGCTACACCTTC. Amino acid sequence: CASSHPTGAGYGYTF. The V call is TRBV4-1, the J call TRBJ1-2; tentative D call: TRBD1 (6 bases). Trimming pared 3 bases from V and 5 bases from J, leaving 16 bases between. Germline values: CDR1 MGHRA, CDR2 YSYEKL. This CDR3 has 15 residues.

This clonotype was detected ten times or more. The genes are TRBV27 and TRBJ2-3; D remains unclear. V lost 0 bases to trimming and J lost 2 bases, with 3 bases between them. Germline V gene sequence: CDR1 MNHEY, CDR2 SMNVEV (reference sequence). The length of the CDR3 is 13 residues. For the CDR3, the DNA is TGTGCCAGCAGTTTATCACTCACAGATACGCAGTATTTT. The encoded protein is CASSLSLTDTQYF.

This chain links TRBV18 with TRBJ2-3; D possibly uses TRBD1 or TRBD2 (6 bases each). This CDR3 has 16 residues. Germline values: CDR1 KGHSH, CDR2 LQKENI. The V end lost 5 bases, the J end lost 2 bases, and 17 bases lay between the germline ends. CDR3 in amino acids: CASSTTRGGLTDTQYF. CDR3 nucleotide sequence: TGTGCCAGCTCAACTACTAGAGGGGGGCTCACAGATACGCAGTATTTT.

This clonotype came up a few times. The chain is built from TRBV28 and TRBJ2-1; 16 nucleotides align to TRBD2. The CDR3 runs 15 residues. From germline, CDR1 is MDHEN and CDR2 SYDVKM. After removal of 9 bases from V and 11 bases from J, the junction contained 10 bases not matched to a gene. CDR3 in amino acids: CASTGTSGRGHKQFF. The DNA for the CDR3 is TGTGCCAGTACAGGGACTAGCGGGAGGGGACATAAGCAGTTCTTC.

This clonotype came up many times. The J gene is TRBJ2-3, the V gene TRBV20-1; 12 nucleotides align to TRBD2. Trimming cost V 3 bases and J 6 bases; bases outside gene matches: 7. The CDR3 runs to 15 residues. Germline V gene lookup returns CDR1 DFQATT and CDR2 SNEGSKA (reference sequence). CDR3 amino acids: CSARPSGGGRDTQYF. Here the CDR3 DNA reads TGCAGTGCTAGGCCTAGCGGGGGGGGGCGGGATACGCAGTATTTT.

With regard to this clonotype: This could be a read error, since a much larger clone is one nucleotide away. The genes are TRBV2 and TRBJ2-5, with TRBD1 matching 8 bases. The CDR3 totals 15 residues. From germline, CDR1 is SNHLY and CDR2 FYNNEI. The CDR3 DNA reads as TGTGCCAACAGTCCGGACAGGGAAGGTCCCGAGACCCAGTACTTC. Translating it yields CANSPDREGPETQYF.